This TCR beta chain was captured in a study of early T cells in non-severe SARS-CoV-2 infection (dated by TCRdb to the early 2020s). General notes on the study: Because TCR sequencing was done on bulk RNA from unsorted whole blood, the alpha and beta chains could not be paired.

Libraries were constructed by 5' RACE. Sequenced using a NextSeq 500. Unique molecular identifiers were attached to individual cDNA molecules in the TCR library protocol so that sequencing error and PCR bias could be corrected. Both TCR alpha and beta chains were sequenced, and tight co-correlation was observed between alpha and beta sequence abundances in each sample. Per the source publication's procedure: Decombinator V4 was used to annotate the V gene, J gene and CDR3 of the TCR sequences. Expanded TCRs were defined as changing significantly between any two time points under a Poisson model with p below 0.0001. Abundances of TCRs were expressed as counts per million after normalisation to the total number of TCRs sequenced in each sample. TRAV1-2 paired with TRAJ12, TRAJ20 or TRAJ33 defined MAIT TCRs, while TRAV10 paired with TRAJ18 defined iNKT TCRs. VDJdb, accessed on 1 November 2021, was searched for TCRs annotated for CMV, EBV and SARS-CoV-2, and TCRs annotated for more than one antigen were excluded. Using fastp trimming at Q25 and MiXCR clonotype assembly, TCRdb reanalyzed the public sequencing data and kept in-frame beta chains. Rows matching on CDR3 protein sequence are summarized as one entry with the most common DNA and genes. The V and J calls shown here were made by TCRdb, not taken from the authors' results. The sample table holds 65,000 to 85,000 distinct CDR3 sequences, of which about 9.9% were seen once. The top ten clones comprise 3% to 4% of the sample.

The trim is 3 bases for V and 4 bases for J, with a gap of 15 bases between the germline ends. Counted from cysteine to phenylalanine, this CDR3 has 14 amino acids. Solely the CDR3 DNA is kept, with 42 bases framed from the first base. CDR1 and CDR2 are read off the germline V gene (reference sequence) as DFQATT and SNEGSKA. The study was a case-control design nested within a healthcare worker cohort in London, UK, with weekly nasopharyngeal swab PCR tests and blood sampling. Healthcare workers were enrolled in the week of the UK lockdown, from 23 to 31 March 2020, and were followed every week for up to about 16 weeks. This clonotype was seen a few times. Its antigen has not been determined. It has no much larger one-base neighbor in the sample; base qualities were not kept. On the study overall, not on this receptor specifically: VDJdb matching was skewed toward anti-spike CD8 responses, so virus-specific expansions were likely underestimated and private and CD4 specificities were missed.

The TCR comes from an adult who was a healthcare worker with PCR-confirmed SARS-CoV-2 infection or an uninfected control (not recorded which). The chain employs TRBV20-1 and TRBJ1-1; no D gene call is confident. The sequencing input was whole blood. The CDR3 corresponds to CSASPNGGGTEAFF. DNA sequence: TGCAGTGCTAGCCCTAATGGAGGTGGCACTGAAGCTTTCTTT.